This TCR beta chain was captured by sequencing in a study of T cell changes during pregnancy in multiple sclerosis. Germline V gene sequence: CDR1 MNHEY, CDR2 SMNVEV (reference sequence). The ends lost 3 bases at V and 4 bases at J; junction bases unmatched: 5. The CDR3 is 14 residues long. The data were produced by immunoSEQ multiplex PCR, yet TCRdb's version contains in-frame clones alone and is incomplete. Here the sample spans 95,000 to 150,000 clones, 90% to 95% being singletons. Specimen: peripheral blood, collected before pregnancy. The gene calls are TRBV27 and TRBJ1-1; 7 bases align to TRBD1. The sequence was collected from a female donor with multiple sclerosis, enrolled in a pregnancy study. DNA for the CDR3: TGTGCCAGCAGTTTTGGGAACAGGGGCACTGAAGCTTTCTTT. Translated, it gives CASSFGNRGTEAFF.